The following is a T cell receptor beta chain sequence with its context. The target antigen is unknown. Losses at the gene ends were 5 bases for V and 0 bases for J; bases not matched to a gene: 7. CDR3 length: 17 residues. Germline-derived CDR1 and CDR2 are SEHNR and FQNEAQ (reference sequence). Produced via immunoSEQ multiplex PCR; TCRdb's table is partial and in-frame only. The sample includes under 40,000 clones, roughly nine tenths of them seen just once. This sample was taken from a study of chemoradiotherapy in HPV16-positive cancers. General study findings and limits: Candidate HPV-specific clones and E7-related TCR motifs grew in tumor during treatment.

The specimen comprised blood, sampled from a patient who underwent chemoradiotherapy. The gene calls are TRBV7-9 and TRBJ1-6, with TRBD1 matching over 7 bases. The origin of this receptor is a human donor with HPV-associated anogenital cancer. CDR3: CASSPPRGLSYNSPLHF. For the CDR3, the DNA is TGTGCCAGCAGCCCCCCAAGGGGGCTCTCCTATAATTCACCCCTCCACTTT. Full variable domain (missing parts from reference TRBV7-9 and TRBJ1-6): DTGVSQNPRHKITKRGQNVTFRCDPISEHNRLYWYRQTLGQGPEFLTYFQNEAQLEKSRLLSDRFSAERPKGSFSTLEIQRTEQGDSAMYLCASSPPRGLSYNSPLHFGNGTRLTVT.